This paragraph covers one T cell receptor (beta chain) sequence. The antigen is unknown. The data were obtained in a study of cytomegalovirus exposure and HLA in healthy donors. The CDR3 length is 13 residues. The V end lost 3 bases, the J end lost 8 bases, and 8 bases lay between the germline ends. Looked up from germline, CDR1 is MNHEY and CDR2 is SMNVEV (reference sequence). Each donor was nominally healthy when sampled (though unrecorded immune exposures were likely). 13 Jbeta primers and 60 Vbeta primers were used for the PCR. In the study's own analysis: In a later analysis, roughly 11 million of 60 million to 80 million unique beta chains occurred in at least two donors. The data were produced by immunoSEQ multiplex PCR, yet TCRdb's version contains in-frame clones alone and is incomplete. From that table come the V and J calls and clone size; the DNA was used to work out D and trimming. The table has under 200,000 clones, over 80% seen once.

Study-wide results and limits: There was a cluster of highly shared sequence variants that was likely a sequencing artifact. With high specificity and sensitivity, the classifier reportedly diagnosed cytomegalovirus status.

Material for sequencing was PBMCs. The origin of this receptor is a man between 40 and 49 years old in good health and CMV-seropositive. The chain uses TRBV27 and TRBJ1-6, with a weak D call TRBD1 (6 bases). CDR3 sequence: CASSLTGDSPLHF. The CDR3 DNA reads TGTGCCAGCAGTTTGACAGGCGATTCACCCCTCCACTTT.